These 19 T cell receptor beta chains were sequenced from one sample in a study of control samples from healthy donors and cancer patients (dated by TCRdb to between 2020 and 2021). Preparation of the library involved the immunoSEQ multiplex PCR assay. Held by TCRdb, this immuneACCESS table contains in-frame sequences only and omits some clones. Under half of the omission traces to an unresolved V gene where checked; the cause of the rest is unknown. This sample lists roughly 370,000 clones; roughly 90% were detected once. 5.5% to 8% of the sample belongs to the ten largest clones. Sequencing was carried out using PBMCs. These TCRs come from a man aged 40-50 years with head and neck cancer.

V is TRBV5-3 and J is TRBJ1-5; D is unresolved. TRBV5-3 is given ORF status, its function remaining uncertain. V was shortened by 10 bases and J by 7 bases, with 18 bases between the two germline ends. The CDR3 covers 13 residues. CDR3 nucleotides: TGTGCCGGCTGGTTTATGGGGAAGCAGCCCCAGCATTTT. It specifies CAGWFMGKQPQHF.

The chain has TRBV28 and TRBJ2-7, with 7 positions matching TRBD1. This CDR3 is built from 12 residues. Looked up from germline, CDR1 is MDHEN and CDR2 is SYDVKM. After removal of 6 bases from V and 2 bases from J, the junction contained 1 base not matched to a gene. CDR3 region: CASRGTAYEQYF. The CDR3 DNA follows: TGTGCCAGCAGGGGGACAGCCTACGAGCAGTACTTC.

This clone appeared once. The gene calls are TRBV7-2 and TRBJ1-1; perhaps TRBD1 as D (5 bases). Between the trimmed V and J ends, which lost 1 base and 5 bases, there was a span of 14 bases. This CDR3 is built from 15 residues. Germline CDR1 is SGHTA and CDR2 is FQGNSA. DNA of the CDR3: TGTGCCAGCAGCTTAGAGTCTGGGGGGTGGACTGAAGCTTTCTTT. The encoded protein is CASSLESGGWTEAFF.

The chain has TRBV6-1 and TRBJ1-5, with a weak D call TRBD1 (5 bases). The V end was cut by 7 bases, the J end by 4 bases, with 11 bases between. This CDR3 contains 13 residues. The germline CDR1 and CDR2 sequences are MNHNS and SASEGT. The CDR3 is CASIRGENQPQHF. The CDR3 nucleotides read TGTGCCAGCATACGGGGGGAGAATCAGCCCCAGCATTTT.

V usage is TRBV7-6 and J usage is TRBJ1-5, with D unclear. The CDR3 has 16 amino acids. Per germline, CDR1 SGHVS and CDR2 FNYEAQ. V was pared by 5 bases and J by 3 bases, with 17 bases between. The CDR3 spells CASSPSFGIANQPQHF. The CDR3 nucleotides read TGTGCCAGCAGCCCCTCGTTTGGGATTGCCAATCAGCCCCAGCATTTT.

The count of this clone is one. This chain joins TRBV27 and TRBJ2-3; a possible D gene is TRBD1 (5 bases). CDR1 is MNHEY and CDR2 is SMNVEV in the germline V gene (reference sequence). Trimming shortened V by 1 base and J by 0 bases, and 14 bases separated the two germline ends. The CDR3 has 17 residues. CDR3 loop: CASSLWTTATSTDTQYF. In DNA, the CDR3 is TGTGCCAGCAGTTTATGGACGACAGCTACTAGCACAGATACGCAGTATTTT.

The rearrangement joins TRBV12-3 or TRBV12-4 to TRBJ2-3; D is uncertain. This CDR3 spans 13 amino acids. The V end was cut by 8 bases, the J end by 0 bases, with 9 bases between. The CDR3 DNA is TGTGCCAGCGGGCCCCGGAGCACAGATACGCAGTATTTT. Translated, it gives CASGPRSTDTQYF.

V and J are TRBV27 and TRBJ1-5; D call uncertain. Germline-derived CDR1 and CDR2 are MNHEY and SMNVEV (reference sequence). CDR3 length equals 13 residues. Trimming left V 4 bases short and J 11 bases short, with 15 bases between. The CDR3 DNA sequence: TGTGCCAGCAGTTCCCCCCCTTTCCCAACCCAGCATTTT. Its translation: CASSSPPFPTQHF.

The count of this clone is one. The chain is built from TRBV27 and TRBJ2-7; D perhaps matches TRBD1 (5 bases). Germline-derived CDR1 and CDR2 are MNHEY and SMNVEV (reference sequence). This CDR3 region has 14 residues. Trimming took off 5 bases at V and 0 bases at J, with 11 bases between the two ends. The CDR3 DNA reads TGTGCCAGCAGTCCCCCGACAGCCTCCTACGAGCAGTACTTC. Amino acid sequence: CASSPPTASYEQYF.

This clone was observed once. V gene TRBV13 combines with J gene TRBJ2-3, with D tentatively TRBD1 (5 bases). CDR1 is PRHDT, CDR2 FYEKMQ, per germline (reference sequence). The V end was cut by 8 bases, the J end by 4 bases, with 10 bases between. CDR3 size: 12 residues. As DNA, the CDR3 is TGTGCCAGCGCCCCAGGGTCAGATACGCAGTATTTT. Its translation: CASAPGSDTQYF.

The rearrangement joins TRBV7-9 to TRBJ1-1, with a tentative D call TRBD1 (5 bases). V was clipped by 5 bases and J by 1 base, with 8 bases between them. CDR1 and CDR2 from the germline V gene are SEHNR and FQNEAQ (reference sequence). The length of the CDR3 is 13 residues. As DNA, the CDR3 is TGTGCCAGCAGCGTCGACAGGAACACTGAAGCTTTCTTT. This translates into CASSVDRNTEAFF.

This clone showed up just once. The V call is TRBV6-5, the J call TRBJ2-7, with 8 positions matching TRBD2. V lost 5 bases, J lost 0 bases, and 3 bases stayed unmatched. Germline loops: CDR1 MNHEY, CDR2 SVGAGI. The CDR3 is 14 amino acids. The CDR3 sequence is CASSKRGFSYEQYF. CDR3 DNA: TGTGCCAGCAGTAAGCGGGGGTTCTCCTACGAGCAGTACTTC.

The chain combines TRBV9 with TRBJ1-1, with D maybe TRBD1 (5 bases). There are 13 residues in the CDR3. The germline V gene encodes CDR1 SGDLS and CDR2 YYNGEE. V dropped 7 bases and J dropped 1 base, with 11 bases sitting between them. The CDR3 DNA sequence: TGTGCCAGCGGGGCTACGGCGAACACTGAAGCTTTCTTT. Amino acid sequence: CASGATANTEAFF.

The chain carries TRBV24-1 and TRBJ1-4, with 9 bases lining up with TRBD1. The V segment lost 6 bases and the J segment 7 bases; nucleotides outside the gene matches: 5. CDR1 and CDR2 (germline): KGHDR, SFDVKD. This CDR3 region has 14 residues. CDR3 nucleotides: TGTGCCACCAGTCCGGGACAGGGCGGTGAAAAACTGTTTTTT. Translating gives CATSPGQGGEKLFF.

The chain couples TRBV27 to TRBJ2-3; 10 bases agree with TRBD2. Per the germline V gene, CDR1 is MNHEY and CDR2 is SMNVEV (reference sequence). V trimming: 8 bases; J trimming: 4 bases; junction bases outside the gene matches: 12. This CDR3 region has 16 residues. CDR3 coding DNA: TGTGCCAGCCTCCCCTCTCTAGCGGGAGAGGCAGATACGCAGTATTTT. Its translation: CASLPSLAGEADTQYF.

This chain's CDR3 is CASSRILRRNTEAFF. CDR3 in DNA: TGTGCCAGCAGTCGGATTCTTAGGAGGAACACTGAAGCTTTCTTT. V usage is TRBV6-5 and J usage is TRBJ1-1; D is undetermined. Trimming cost V 5 bases and J 1 base, with 14 bases left between them. Germline assignment: CDR1 MNHEY and CDR2 SVGAGI. CDR3 length: 15 amino acids.

The CDR3 loop is CASSEGGTGELFF. The CDR3 DNA reads TGTGCCAGCAGTGAGGGTGGGACCGGGGAGCTGTTTTTT. The chain is built from TRBV6-4 and TRBJ2-2, with D uncertain. Germline-derived CDR1 and CDR2 are MRHNA and SNTAGT. With 3 bases removed from V and 5 bases from J, the gap between germline ends came to 7 bases. The CDR3 contains 13 residues.

The chain has TRBV6-6 and TRBJ1-5; no firm D call. With 3 bases removed from V and 4 bases from J, the gap between germline ends came to 16 bases. From germline, CDR1 is MNHNY and CDR2 SVGAGI (reference sequence). The CDR3 has 16 amino acids. CDR3 nucleotides: TGTGCCAGCAGTTATAACGAGGGATTGCCTAATCAGCCCCAGCATTTT. Translating gives CASSYNEGLPNQPQHF.

The chain recombines TRBV19 with TRBJ1-1; 9 nucleotides align to TRBD1. The CDR3 runs to 16 residues. J lost 4 bases, V lost 7 bases, and 13 bases had no gene match. CDR1 is LNHDA and CDR2 is SQIVND in the germline V gene (reference sequence). In nucleotides, the CDR3 is TGTGCCAGTATTCCCAGCGGGACAGGGATGTTCACTGAAGCTTTCTTT. As protein: CASIPSGTGMFTEAFF. The full variable domain, completed using reference TRBV19 and TRBJ1-1, is DGGITQSPKYLFRKEGQNVTLSCEQNLNHDAMYWYRQDPGQGLRLIYYSQIVNDFQKGDIAEGYSVSREKKESFPLTVTSAQKNPTAFYLCASIPSGTGMFTEAFFGQGTRLTVV.